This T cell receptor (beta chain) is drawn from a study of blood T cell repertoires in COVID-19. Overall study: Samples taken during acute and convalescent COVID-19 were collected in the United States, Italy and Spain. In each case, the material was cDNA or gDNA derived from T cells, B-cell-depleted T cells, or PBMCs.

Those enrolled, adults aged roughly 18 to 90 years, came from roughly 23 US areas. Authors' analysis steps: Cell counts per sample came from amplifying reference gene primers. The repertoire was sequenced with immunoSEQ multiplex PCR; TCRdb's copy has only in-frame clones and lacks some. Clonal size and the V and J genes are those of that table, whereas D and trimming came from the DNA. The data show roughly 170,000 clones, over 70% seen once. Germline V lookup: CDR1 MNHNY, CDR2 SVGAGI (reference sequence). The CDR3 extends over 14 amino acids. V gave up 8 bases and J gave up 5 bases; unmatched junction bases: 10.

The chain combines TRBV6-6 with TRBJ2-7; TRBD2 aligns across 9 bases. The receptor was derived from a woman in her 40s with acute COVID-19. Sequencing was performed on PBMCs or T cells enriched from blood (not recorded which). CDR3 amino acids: CASLPGTSFHEQYF. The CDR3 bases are TGTGCCAGCCTACCCGGGACTAGCTTCCACGAGCAGTACTTC.